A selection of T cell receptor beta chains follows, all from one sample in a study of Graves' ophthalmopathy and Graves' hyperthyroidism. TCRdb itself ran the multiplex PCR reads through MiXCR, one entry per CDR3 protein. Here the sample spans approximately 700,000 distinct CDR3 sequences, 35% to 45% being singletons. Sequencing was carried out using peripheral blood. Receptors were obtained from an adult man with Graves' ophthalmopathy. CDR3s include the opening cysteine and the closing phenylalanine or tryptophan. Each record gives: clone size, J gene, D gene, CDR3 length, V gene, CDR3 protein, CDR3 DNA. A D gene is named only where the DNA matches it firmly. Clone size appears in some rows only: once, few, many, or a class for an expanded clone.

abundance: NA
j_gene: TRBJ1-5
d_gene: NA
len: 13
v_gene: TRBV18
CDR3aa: CASSVGEDQPQHF
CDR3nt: TGTGCCAGCTCAGTGGGGGAGGATCAGCCCCAGCATTTT

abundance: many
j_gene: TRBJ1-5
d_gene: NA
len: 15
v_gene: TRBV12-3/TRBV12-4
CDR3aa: CASSVSRGNNQPQHF
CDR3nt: TGTGCCAGCAGTGTGAGCAGGGGAAACAATCAGCCCCAGCATTTT

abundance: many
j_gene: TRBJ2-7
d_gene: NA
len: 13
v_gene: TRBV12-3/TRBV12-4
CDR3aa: CASRRGENYEQYF
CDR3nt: TGTGCCAGCAGACGCGGGGAAAACTACGAGCAGTACTTC

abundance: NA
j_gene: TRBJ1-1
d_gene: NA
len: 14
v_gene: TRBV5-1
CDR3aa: CASSLGVEGTEAFF
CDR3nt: TGCGCCAGCAGCTTGGGGGTGGAGGGCACTGAAGCTTTCTTT

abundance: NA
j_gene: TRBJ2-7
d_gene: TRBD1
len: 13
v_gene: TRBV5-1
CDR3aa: CASSGTGNGEQYF
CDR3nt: TGCGCCAGCAGCGGGACAGGGAACGGCGAGCAGTACTTC

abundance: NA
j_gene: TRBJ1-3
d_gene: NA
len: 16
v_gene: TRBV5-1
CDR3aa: CVSSLAQGRDGNTIYF
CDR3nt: TGCGTCAGCAGCTTGGCCCAGGGGAGGGATGGAAACACCATATATTTT

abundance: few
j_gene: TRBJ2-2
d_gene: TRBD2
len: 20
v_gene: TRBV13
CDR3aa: CASSSKPPGRAWASTGELFF
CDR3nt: TGTGCCAGCAGCTCAAAACCCCCCGGGAGGGCATGGGCGAGCACCGGGGAGCTGTTTTTT

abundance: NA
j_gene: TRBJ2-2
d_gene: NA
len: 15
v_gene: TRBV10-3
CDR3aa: CAISLSGRNTGELFF
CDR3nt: TGTGCCATCAGTTTGTCGGGGAGGAACACCGGGGAGCTGTTTTTT

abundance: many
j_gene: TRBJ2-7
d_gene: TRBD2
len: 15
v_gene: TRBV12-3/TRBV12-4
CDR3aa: CASSWRGGSTYEQYF
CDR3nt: TGTGCCAGCAGTTGGCGGGGCGGGAGTACCTACGAGCAGTACTTC

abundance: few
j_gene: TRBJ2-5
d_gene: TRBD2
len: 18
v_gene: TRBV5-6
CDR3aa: CASSLAARWRELGETQYF
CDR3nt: TGTGCCAGCAGCTTGGCGGCCCGATGGCGGGAGTTAGGAGAGACCCAGTACTTC

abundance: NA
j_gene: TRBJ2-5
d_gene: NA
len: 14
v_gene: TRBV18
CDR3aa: CASSARGALETQYF
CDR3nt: TGTGCCAGCTCAGCCCGGGGGGCGCTGGAGACCCAGTACTTC

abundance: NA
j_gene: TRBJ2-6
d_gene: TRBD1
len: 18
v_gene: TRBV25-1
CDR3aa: CASSGTTGGHSGANVLTF
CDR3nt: TGTGCCAGCAGTGGAACGACAGGGGGGCACTCTGGGGCCAACGTCCTGACTTTC

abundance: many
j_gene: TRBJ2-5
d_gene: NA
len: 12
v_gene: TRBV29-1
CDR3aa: CSVLNSQETQYF
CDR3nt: TGCAGCGTTTTGAACAGCCAAGAGACCCAGTACTTC

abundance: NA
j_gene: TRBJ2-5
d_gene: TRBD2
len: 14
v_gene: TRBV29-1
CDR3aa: CNIRVAGAVDEQYF
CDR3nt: TGCAACATCCGGGTGGCGGGAGCGGTCGATGAGCAGTACTTC

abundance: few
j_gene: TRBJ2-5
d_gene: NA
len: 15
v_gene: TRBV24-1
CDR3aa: CATSDLTRGQETQYF
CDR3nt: TGTGCCACCAGTGATTTGACCCGGGGCCAAGAGACCCAGTACTTC

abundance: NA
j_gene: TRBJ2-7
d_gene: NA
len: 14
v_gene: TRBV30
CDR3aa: CACTEAWSSYEQYF
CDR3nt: TGTGCCTGTACGGAGGCTTGGAGCTCCTACGAGCAGTACTTC

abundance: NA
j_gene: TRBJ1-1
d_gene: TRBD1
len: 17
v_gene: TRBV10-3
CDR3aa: CAIRSQGGGVEGTEAFF
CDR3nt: TGTGCCATCAGGTCCCAGGGGGGAGGCGTAGAAGGCACTGAAGCTTTCTTT

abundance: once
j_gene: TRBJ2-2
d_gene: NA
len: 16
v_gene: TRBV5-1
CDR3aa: CASSLDTGVDTGELFF
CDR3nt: TGCGCCAGCAGCTTGGATACGGGAGTGGACACCGGGGAGCTGTTTTTT

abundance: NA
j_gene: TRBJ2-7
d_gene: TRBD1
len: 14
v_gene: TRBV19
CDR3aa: CASSFRTGVSEQYF
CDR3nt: TGTGCCAGCAGCTTTAGGACAGGGGTGAGCGAGCAGTACTTC

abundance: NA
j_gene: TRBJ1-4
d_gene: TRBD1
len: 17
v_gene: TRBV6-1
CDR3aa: CASSTRHRGPSNEKQFF
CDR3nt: TGTGCCAGCAGTACTAGGCACAGGGGTCCATCTAATGAAAAACAGTTTTTT

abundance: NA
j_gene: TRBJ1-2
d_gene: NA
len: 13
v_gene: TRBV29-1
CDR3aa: CSVLTASSYGYTF
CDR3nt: TGCAGCGTGCTGACAGCGAGCTCCTACGGCTACACCTTC

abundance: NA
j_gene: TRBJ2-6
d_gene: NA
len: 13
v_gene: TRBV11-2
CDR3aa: CASSISGSGVLTF
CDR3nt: TGTGCCAGTAGTATATCAGGGTCGGGCGTCCTGACTTTC

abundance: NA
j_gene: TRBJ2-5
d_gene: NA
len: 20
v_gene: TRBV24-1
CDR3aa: CATSDLPGELAVRGQETQYF
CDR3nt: TGTGCCACCAGTGATTTGCCGGGGGAACTGGCGGTACGCGGCCAAGAGACCCAGTACTTC

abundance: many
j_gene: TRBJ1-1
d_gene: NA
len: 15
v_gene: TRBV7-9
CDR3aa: CASSLARGQSAEAFF
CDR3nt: TGTGCCAGCAGCTTAGCCCGGGGGCAGTCGGCTGAAGCTTTCTTT

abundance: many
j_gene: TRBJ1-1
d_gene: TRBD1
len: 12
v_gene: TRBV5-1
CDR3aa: CASSHQGEGAFF
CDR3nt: TGCGCCAGCAGCCACCAGGGGGAAGGAGCTTTCTTT

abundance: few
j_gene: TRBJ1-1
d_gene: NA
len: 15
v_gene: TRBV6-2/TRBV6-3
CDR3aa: CASTLGWAYSTEAFF
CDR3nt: TGTGCCAGCACCTTAGGCTGGGCGTACAGCACTGAAGCTTTCTTT

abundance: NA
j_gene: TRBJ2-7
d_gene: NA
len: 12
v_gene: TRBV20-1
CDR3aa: CSGTPGDYEQYF
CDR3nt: TGCAGTGGAACTCCCGGGGACTACGAGCAGTACTTC

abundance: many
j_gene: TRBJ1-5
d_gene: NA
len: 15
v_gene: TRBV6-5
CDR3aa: CASSYSRTQESPQHF
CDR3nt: TGTGCCAGCAGTTACTCGAGGACCCAGGAATCGCCCCAGCATTTT

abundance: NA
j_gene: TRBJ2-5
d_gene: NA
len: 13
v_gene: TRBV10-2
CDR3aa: CASSYRVWNTSYF
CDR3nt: TGTGCCAGCAGTTACAGGGTTTGGAACACCTCCTACTTC

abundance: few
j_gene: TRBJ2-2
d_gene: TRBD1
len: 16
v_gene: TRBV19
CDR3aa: CASRKSGTGRVGELFF
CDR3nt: TGTGCCAGTAGAAAATCCGGGACAGGGAGGGTCGGGGAGCTGTTTTTT

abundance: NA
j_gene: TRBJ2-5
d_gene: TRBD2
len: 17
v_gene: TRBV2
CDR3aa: CASSGTGAGGKLETQYF
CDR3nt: TGTGCCAGCTCGGGTACGGGAGCGGGAGGGAAGTTGGAGACCCAGTACTTC

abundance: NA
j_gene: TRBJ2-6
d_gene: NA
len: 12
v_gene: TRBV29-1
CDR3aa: CSVAPGKRTEAF
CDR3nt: TGCAGCGTGGCACCAGGGAAAAGGACTGAAGCTTTC

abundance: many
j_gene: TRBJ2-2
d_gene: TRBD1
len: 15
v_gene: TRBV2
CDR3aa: CASRVGQGNTGELFF
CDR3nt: TGTGCCAGCAGGGTAGGACAGGGGAACACCGGGGAGCTGTTTTTT

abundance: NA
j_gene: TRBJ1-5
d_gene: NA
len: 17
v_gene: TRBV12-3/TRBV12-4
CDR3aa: CASSTRPLRGSNQPQHF
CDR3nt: TGTGCCAGCAGTACCCGACCCCTTAGGGGCAGCAATCAGCCCCAGCATTTT

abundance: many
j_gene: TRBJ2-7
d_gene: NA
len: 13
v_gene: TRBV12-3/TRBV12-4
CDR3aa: CASSLAGRDEQYF
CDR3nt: TGTGCCAGCAGTTTAGCGGGGAGAGACGAGCAGTACTTC

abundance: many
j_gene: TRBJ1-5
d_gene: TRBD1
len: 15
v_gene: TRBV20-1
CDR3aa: CSAQEIQGANQPQHF
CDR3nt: TGCAGTGCTCAGGAAATTCAGGGGGCGAATCAGCCCCAGCATTTT

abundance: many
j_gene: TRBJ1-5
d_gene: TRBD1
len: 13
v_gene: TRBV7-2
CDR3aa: CASSGQEDQPQHF
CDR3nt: TGTGCCAGCAGCGGACAGGAGGATCAGCCCCAGCATTTT

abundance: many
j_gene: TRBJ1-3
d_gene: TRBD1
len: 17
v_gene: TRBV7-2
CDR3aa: CASSQRDSSASGNTIYF
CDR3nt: TGTGCCAGCAGCCAGAGGGACAGCTCCGCCTCTGGAAACACCATATATTTT

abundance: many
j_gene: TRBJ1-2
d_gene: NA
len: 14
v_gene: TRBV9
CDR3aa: CASSAPGVAYGYTF
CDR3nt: TGTGCCAGCAGCGCCCCAGGGGTGGCCTATGGCTACACCTTC

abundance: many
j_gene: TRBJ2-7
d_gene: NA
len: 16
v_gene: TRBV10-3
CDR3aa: CAISDMGRQSSYEQYF
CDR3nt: TGTGCCATCAGTGATATGGGGAGACAGAGCTCCTACGAGCAGTACTTC

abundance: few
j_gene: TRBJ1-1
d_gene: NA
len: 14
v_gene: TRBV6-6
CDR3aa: CASSYSMSGSEAFF
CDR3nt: TGTGCCAGCAGTTACTCGATGTCGGGGTCTGAAGCTTTCTTT

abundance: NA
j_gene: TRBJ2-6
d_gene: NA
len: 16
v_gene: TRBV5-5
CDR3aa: CASRPGPNSGANVLTF
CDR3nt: TGTGCCAGCAGGCCTGGACCGAACTCTGGGGCCAACGTCCTGACTTTC

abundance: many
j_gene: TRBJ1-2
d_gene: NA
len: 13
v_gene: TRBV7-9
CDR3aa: CASSEGFDYGYTF
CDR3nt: TGTGCCAGCAGCGAGGGGTTCGACTATGGCTACACCTTC

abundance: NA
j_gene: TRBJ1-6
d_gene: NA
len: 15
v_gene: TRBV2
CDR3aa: CASSARGAGFSPLHF
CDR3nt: TGTGCCAGCAGTGCTAGAGGGGCAGGGTTTTCACCCCTCCACTTT

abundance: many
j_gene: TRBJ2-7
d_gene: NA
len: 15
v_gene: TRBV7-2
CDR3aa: CASSPSAGQGYEQYF
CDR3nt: TGTGCCAGCAGCCCATCGGCAGGGCAGGGCTACGAGCAGTACTTC

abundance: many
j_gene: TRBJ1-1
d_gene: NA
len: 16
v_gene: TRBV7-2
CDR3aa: CASSRPSGGVNTEAFF
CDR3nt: TGTGCCAGCAGCCGACCCTCGGGGGGGGTGAACACTGAAGCTTTCTTT

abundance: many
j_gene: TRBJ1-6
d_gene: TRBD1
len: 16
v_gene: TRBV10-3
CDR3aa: CASRYGQGSWDSPLHF
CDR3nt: TGTGCCAGCAGATACGGACAGGGCAGCTGGGATTCACCCCTCCACTTT

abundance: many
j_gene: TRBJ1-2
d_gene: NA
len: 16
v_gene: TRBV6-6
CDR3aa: CASSYLLPAHNYGYTF
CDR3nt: TGTGCCAGCAGTTACCTTCTGCCCGCGCATAACTATGGCTACACCTTC

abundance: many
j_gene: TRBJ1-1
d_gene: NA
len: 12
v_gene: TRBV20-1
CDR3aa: CSANLLNTEAFF
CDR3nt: TGCAGTGCTAACCTTCTGAACACTGAAGCTTTCTTT

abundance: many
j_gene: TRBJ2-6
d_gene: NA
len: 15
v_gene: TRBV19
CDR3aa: CASKGDYSGANVLTF
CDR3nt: TGTGCCAGTAAGGGGGATTACTCTGGGGCCAACGTCCTGACTTTC